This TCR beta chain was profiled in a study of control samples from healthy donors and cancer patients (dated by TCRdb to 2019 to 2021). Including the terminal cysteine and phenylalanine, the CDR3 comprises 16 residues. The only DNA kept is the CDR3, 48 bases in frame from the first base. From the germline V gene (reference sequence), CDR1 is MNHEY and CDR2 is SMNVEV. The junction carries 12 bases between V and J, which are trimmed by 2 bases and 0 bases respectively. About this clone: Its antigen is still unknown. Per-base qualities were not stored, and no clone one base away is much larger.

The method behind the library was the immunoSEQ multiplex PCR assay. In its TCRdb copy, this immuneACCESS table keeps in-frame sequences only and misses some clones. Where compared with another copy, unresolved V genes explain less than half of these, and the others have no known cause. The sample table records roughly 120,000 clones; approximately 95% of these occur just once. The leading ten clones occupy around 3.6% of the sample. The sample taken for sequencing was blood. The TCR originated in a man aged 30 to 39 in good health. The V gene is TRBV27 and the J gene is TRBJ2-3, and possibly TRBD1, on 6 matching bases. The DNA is TGTGCCAGCAGTTTACAGGGGTATCCTAGCACAGATACGCAGTATTTT. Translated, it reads CASSLQGYPSTDTQYF.